The next 26 T cell receptor beta chains were all read from a single sample in a study of tumor-infiltrating lymphocytes in primary liver carcinoma. TCR beta cDNA was reverse-transcribed from about 500 ng of total RNA. The reaction used a constant-region primer and ProtoScript II reverse transcriptase. Three nested multiplex PCR rounds, a slightly modified ARM-PCR, produced the libraries for TCR beta. TRBV1-TRBV30 forward primers and a C-beta reverse primer were used in the first two PCR rounds, which each ran for about 10 cycles. TCRdb ran MiXCR on the multiplex PCR reads and lists one entry per CDR3 protein. The data contain 300,000 to 400,000 distinct CDR3 sequences, less than 75% of them seen just once; the ten biggest clones take up approximately 5.9%. Unsorted whole blood yielded blood RNA, and germline DNA was extracted as well. The specimen was peripheral blood. Receptors originate from a man between 40 and 49 years old with primary liver carcinoma and hepatitis B virus infection.

This clonotype was seen only once. Possible read error: a much larger clone is one base away. The V and J genes are TRBV6-2 or TRBV6-3 and TRBJ2-7, with D tentatively TRBD2 (6 bases). This CDR3 is 14 amino acids long. CDR1 is MNHEY and CDR2 is SVGEGT in the germline V gene. Deletions cut 5 bases from V and 2 bases from J, with 13 bases between. The CDR3 DNA reads as TGTGCCAGCAGTCTCGGGGGATTTACCTACGAGCAGTACTTC. Protein product: CASSLGGFTYEQYF.

In this sample, this clonotype turned up a few times. A read error may explain this, as a much larger clone is one base away. The chain combines TRBV10-3 with TRBJ2-5, with 8 bases fitting TRBD2. This CDR3 contains 15 residues. In germline, CDR1 is ENHRY, CDR2 SYGVKD. J gave up 5 bases and V 2 bases, and 7 bases lay outside the gene matches. The CDR3 nucleotides read TGTGCCATCAGTGAGGCGACTTTAGCGGGGGAGACCCAGTACTTC. Translating it yields CAISEATLAGETQYF.

This clonotype was detected only a few times. This rearrangement joins TRBV5-4 to TRBJ2-2; D is undetermined. Germline lookup yields CDR1 SGHNT and CDR2 YYREEE (reference sequence). Trimming cost V 2 bases and J 7 bases, with 9 bases left between them. This CDR3 spans 13 amino acids. The CDR3 loop reads CASSLSGVGELFF. In DNA, the CDR3 is TGTGCCAGCAGCTTATCTGGGGTCGGGGAGCTGTTTTTT.

V gene TRBV7-6 combines with J gene TRBJ2-7; no firm D call. V lost 1 base to trimming and J lost 6 bases, with 13 bases between them. The CDR3 is 14 amino acids. Looked up from germline, CDR1 is SGHVS and CDR2 is FNYEAQ. The CDR3 loop is CASSLVGSSGEQYF. Written as DNA, the CDR3 is TGTGCCAGCAGCTTAGTAGGTAGCTCAGGCGAGCAGTACTTC.

This clonotype was detected only a few times. A much larger clone lies one base from this, so it may be a read error. The chain has TRBV4-2 and TRBJ2-5, with 13 bases aligning to TRBD2. V lost 7 bases and J lost 5; bases outside the gene matches: 19. CDR3 size: 19 residues. CDR1 LGHNA and CDR2 YNFKEQ come from the germline V gene. CDR3 sequence (DNA): TGTGCCAGCATCCAGGAGAGCCTCCGGACTAGCGGGAGAATGGAGACCCAGTACTTC. It encodes CASIQESLRTSGRMETQYF.

CDR3 nucleotides: TGTGCCAGCAGCTTACGTAAAATGTGGAGTGGGGGGCGTTCTGACAGGGGGAACACTGAAGCTTTCTTT. Its protein product is CASSLRKMWSGGRSDRGNTEAFF. V gene TRBV7-9 combines with J gene TRBJ1-1; 8 bases are a match to TRBD1. V lost 2 bases, J lost 1 base, and 27 bases stayed unmatched. This CDR3 is built from 23 residues. CDR1 is SEHNR and CDR2 is FQNEAQ in the germline V gene (reference sequence).

The rearrangement uses TRBV19 and TRBJ2-1; TRBD2 might be the D (5 bases). The germline gives CDR1 LNHDA, CDR2 SQIVND (reference sequence). Trimming shortened V by 6 bases and J by 4 bases, and 19 bases separated the two germline ends. This CDR3 spans 16 amino acids. CDR3 protein: CASSNRADRAYNEQFF. CDR3 DNA sequence: TGTGCCAGTAGCAACAGAGCGGATAGAGCTTACAATGAGCAGTTCTTC.

Turning to this clonotype: The junction does not match germline at one end; this may be a read error. The chain recombines TRBV10-3 with TRBJ2-7; D might be TRBD1 (5 bases). Germline CDR1 reads ENHRY; CDR2 reads SYGVKD. The length of the CDR3 is 16 residues. The CDR3 DNA follows: TGTGCCATCAGCAACTACGCGGACACCAACCGGATGGAGCAGTATTTC. It codes for CAISNYADTNRMEQYF.

In its sample, this clonotype was seen once. The DNA for the CDR3 is TGTGCCAGCAGCTTAGGGGGGTTCAGGAACTACATGCAGTACTTC. This gives the protein CASSLGGFRNYMQYF. The rearrangement links TRBV11-2 to TRBJ2-7, with D tentatively TRBD1 or TRBD2 (5 bases each). The CDR3 covers 15 residues. V lost 1 base to trimming and J lost 9 bases, with 19 bases between them. The germline V gene encodes CDR1 SGHAT and CDR2 FQNNGV.

Remarks on this clonotype: A much larger clone is a single base away; this may be a read error. V usage is TRBV5-5 and J usage is TRBJ2-7; TRBD1 is a possible D gene (6 bases). Between the trimmed V and J ends, which lost 5 bases and 5 bases, there was a span of 14 bases. This CDR3 region has 13 residues. Germline CDR1 reads SGHKS; CDR2 reads YYEKEE (reference sequence). CDR3 sequence: CASRFTGSHEQYF. The CDR3 nucleotides read TGTGCCAGCAGATTCACAGGGTCGCACGAGCAGTACTTC.

The chain joins TRBV6-2 or TRBV6-3 to TRBJ2-3, with D possibly matching TRBD2 (6 bases). The CDR3 extends over 16 amino acids. Germline CDR1 reads MNHEY; CDR2 reads SVGEGT. Trimming took off 0 bases at V and 0 bases at J, with 10 bases between the two ends. CDR3 sequence reads: CASSYSTLASTDTQYF. The CDR3 DNA is TGTGCCAGCAGTTACTCGACCCTAGCGAGCACAGATACGCAGTATTTT.

This clonotype has ten or more counts. This rearrangement joins TRBV6-5 to TRBJ2-5; D might be TRBD1 (6 bases). Germline CDR1 reads MNHEY; CDR2 reads SVGAGI. CDR3 length: 16 amino acids. The V end was cut by 2 bases, the J end by 4 bases, with 17 bases between. CDR3 loop: CASSYQKRTGLETQYF. The CDR3 nucleotides are TGTGCCAGCAGTTACCAAAAAAGAACAGGGTTAGAGACCCAGTACTTC.

A note on this clonotype: At one end, the junction sequence differs from germline, possibly due to a read error. The chain uses TRBV11-2 and TRBJ2-3; maybe TRBD2 (7 bases). This CDR3 is built from 15 residues. CDR1 and CDR2 from the germline V gene are SGHAT and FQNNGV. The CDR3 loop reads CAISLEGGNMDTQYF. CDR3 coding DNA: TGTGCCATCAGCTTAGAGGGGGGGAACATGGATACGCAGTATTTT.

Points on this clonotype: At one boundary the junction diverges from the germline segment, which might be a read error. V usage is TRBV6-1 and J usage is TRBJ1-6, with TRBD1 as a possible D gene (5 bases). Germline V gene sequence: CDR1 MNHNS, CDR2 SASEGT. This CDR3 has 16 amino acids. The CDR3 DNA follows: TGTGCCAGCCGGCGGGGCGACACTCTTTATAATTCACCCCCCCACTTT. Protein sequence: CASRRGDTLYNSPPHF.

A remark on this clonotype: The final CDR3 position lacks the conserved phenylalanine or tryptophan, pointing to a likely read error. This chain joins TRBV24-1 and TRBJ2-2; TRBD1 is a possible D gene (5 bases). Trimming pared 9 bases from V and 4 bases from J, leaving 20 bases between. This CDR3 is 16 amino acids long. Germline CDR1 reads KGHDR; CDR2 reads SFDVKD. The CDR3 coding sequence is TGTGCCACCGAAGACAGTGTCCTCGTCGGCACCGGGGAGCTGTTTTTG. This gives the protein CATEDSVLVGTGELFL.

Concerning this clonotype itself: Since a much larger clone is just one base distant, this may be a read error. The chain couples TRBV12-3 or TRBV12-4 to TRBJ2-3; D is uncertain. The CDR3 contains 15 residues. V was pared by 8 bases and J by 7 bases, with 22 bases between. The CDR3 is CASGPRAGLLNTQYF. CDR3 nucleotides: TGTGCCAGCGGCCCCCGGGCTGGCTTGTTGAATACGCAGTATTTT.

V is TRBV5-4 and J is TRBJ2-3, with D maybe TRBD2 (5 bases). V was clipped by 0 bases and J by 1 base, with 15 bases between them. This CDR3 has 17 residues. Germline CDR1 SGHNT, CDR2 YYREEE (reference sequence). CDR3 protein: CASSLDGAAEGTDTQYF. The CDR3 DNA sequence: TGTGCCAGCAGCTTGGATGGAGCGGCGGAGGGCACAGATACGCAGTATTTT.

Note on this clonotype: Compared with germline, one end of the junction differs, possibly owing to a read error. The chain couples TRBV11-2 to TRBJ2-1, with 11 nucleotides matching TRBD2. The CDR3 contains 16 residues. Germline loops: CDR1 SGHAT, CDR2 FQNNGV. DNA for the CDR3: TGTGCCGGCAGCTTAGTTTCTAGCGGGAGGCCCAATGAGCAGCTCTTC. Translating gives CAGSLVSSGRPNEQLF.

This chain links TRBV29-1 with TRBJ2-1; TRBD2 agrees at 11 bases. CDR1 and CDR2 (germline): SQVTM, ANQGSEA. The length of the CDR3 is 15 residues. J lost 9 bases, V lost 4 bases, and 11 bases had no gene match. CDR3 in DNA: TGCAGCGTTGCGACTAGCGGGAATAGAGGGCCTGAGCAGTTCTTC. It specifies CSVATSGNRGPEQFF.

Comment on this clonotype: The junction departs from germline at one end; a sequencing error may be responsible. CDR3 bases: TGCGCCAGCAGCTTAAACGGCTCCAACACCGGGGAGATGTTTTTT. Its translation is CASSLNGSNTGEMFF. This chain joins TRBV5-1 and TRBJ2-2, with TRBD2 as a possible D gene (5 bases). The CDR3 runs 15 residues. The germline V gene encodes CDR1 SGHRS and CDR2 YFSETQ.

The CDR3 DNA sequence: TGTGCCAGCTCACCACGGATGGCCTACGAGCAGTACTTC. Its protein is CASSPRMAYEQYF. The chain recombines TRBV18 with TRBJ2-7; no reliable D call. V shed 1 base and J shed 2 bases, with 6 bases lying between them. In germline, CDR1 is KGHSH, CDR2 LQKENI. The CDR3 is made up of 13 amino acids.

Remarks on this clonotype: A much larger clone differs from this one at a single base, so this may be a read error. The chain uses TRBV7-8 and TRBJ2-2; D remains unclear. V dropped 3 bases and J dropped 3 bases, with 8 bases sitting between them. The CDR3 sequence is 14 residues long. The germline CDR1 and CDR2 sequences are SGHVS and FQNEAQ. CDR3 region: CASSLRSYTGELFF. CDR3 DNA sequence: TGTGCCAGCAGCTTGCGGTCGTACACCGGGGAGCTGTTTTTT.

This clonotype has at least ten counts. The chain employs TRBV5-5 and TRBJ2-2; D not certain. Germline V gives CDR1 SGHKS, CDR2 YYEKEE (reference sequence). V dropped 1 base and J dropped 4 bases, with 5 bases sitting between them. The CDR3 length is 13 residues. The CDR3 protein is CASSLFITGELFF. The CDR3 DNA is TGTGCCAGCAGCTTGTTCATCACCGGGGAGCTGTTTTTT.

Concerning this clonotype itself: One end of the junction does not line up with germline, which may come from a read error. The chain carries TRBV29-1 and TRBJ2-7, with TRBD1 as a possible D gene (5 bases). CDR1 is SQVTM, CDR2 ANQGSEA, per germline. This CDR3 has 12 residues. The CDR3 spells CRVRQGGNEQYF. The CDR3 coding sequence is TGCAGGGTTCGTCAGGGTGGGAACGAGCAATACTTC.

Comment on this clonotype: This may be a read error, as it is one base from a much larger clone. This chain joins TRBV6-5 and TRBJ2-7; TRBD1 might be the D (5 bases). CDR1 and CDR2 (germline): MNHEY, SVGAGI. The V end was cut by 0 bases, the J end by 5 bases, with 8 bases between. CDR3 size: 13 residues. DNA of the CDR3: TGTGCCAGCAGTTACTCACAGGTCCACGAGCAGTACTTC. As protein: CASSYSQVHEQYF.

There are many counts of this clonotype. The chain combines TRBV20-1 with TRBJ1-5; 10 nucleotides align to TRBD1. The V gene end was trimmed by 5 bases and the J gene end by 2 bases; junction bases not matched to a gene: 6. The germline V gene encodes CDR1 DFQATT and CDR2 SNEGSKA (reference sequence). This CDR3 is built from 15 residues. The CDR3 sequence is CSAQIGTGGNQPQHF. The CDR3 DNA sequence: TGCAGTGCTCAAATCGGGACAGGGGGCAATCAGCCCCAGCATTTT.